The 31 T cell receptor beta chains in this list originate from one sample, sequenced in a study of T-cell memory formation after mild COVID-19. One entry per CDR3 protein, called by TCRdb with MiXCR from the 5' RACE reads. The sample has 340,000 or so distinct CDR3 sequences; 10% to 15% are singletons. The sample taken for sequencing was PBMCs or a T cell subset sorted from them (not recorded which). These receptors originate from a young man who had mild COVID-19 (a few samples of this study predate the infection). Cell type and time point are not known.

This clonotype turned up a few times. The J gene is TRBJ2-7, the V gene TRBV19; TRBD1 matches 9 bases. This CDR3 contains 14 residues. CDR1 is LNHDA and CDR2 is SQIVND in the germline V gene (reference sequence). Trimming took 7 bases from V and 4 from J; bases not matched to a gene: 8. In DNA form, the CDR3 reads TGTGCCAGTACACCGGGACAGGGTCTGTACGAGCAGTACTTC. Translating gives CASTPGQGLYEQYF.

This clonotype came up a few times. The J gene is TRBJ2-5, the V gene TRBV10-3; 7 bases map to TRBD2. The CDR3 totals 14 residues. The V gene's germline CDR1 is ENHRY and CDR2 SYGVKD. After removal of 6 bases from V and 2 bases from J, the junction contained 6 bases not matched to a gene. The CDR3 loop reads CAIRGREAQETQYF. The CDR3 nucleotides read TGTGCCATCAGGGGCCGGGAGGCGCAAGAGACCCAGTACTTC.

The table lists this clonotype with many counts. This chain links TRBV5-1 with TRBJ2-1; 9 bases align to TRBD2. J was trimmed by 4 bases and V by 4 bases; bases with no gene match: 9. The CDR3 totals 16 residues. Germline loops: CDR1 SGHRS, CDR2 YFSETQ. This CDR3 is CASSQRGVKPYNEQFF. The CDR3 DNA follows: TGCGCCAGCAGCCAGCGGGGGGTAAAACCGTACAATGAGCAGTTCTTC. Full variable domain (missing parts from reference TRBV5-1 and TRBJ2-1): KAGVTQTPRYLIKTRGQQVTLSCSPISGHRSVSWYQQTPGQGLQFLFEYFSETQRNKGNFPGRFSGRQFSNSRSEMNVSTLELGDSALYLCASSQRGVKPYNEQFFGPGTRLTVL.

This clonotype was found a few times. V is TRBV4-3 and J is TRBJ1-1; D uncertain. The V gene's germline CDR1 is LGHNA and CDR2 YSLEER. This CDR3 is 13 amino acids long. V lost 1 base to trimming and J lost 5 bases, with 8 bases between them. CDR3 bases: TGCGCCAGCAGCCAAGGGCTAGGGACTGAAGCTTTCTTT. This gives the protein CASSQGLGTEAFF.

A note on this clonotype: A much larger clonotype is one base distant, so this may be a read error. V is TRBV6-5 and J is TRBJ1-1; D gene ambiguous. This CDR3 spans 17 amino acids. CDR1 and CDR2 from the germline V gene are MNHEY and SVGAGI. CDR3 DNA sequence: TGTGCCAGCAGTTACTCGATAATATCGGCTTTGAACACTAAAGCTTTCTTT. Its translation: CASSYSIISALNTKAFF.

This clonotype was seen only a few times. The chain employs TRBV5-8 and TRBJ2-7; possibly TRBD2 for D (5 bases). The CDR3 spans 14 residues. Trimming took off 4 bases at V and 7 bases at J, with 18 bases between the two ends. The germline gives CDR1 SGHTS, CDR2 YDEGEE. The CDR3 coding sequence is TGTGCCAGCAGCCCTGGCGGGTTGGGTCGGGAGCAGTACGTC. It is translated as CASSPGGLGREQYV.

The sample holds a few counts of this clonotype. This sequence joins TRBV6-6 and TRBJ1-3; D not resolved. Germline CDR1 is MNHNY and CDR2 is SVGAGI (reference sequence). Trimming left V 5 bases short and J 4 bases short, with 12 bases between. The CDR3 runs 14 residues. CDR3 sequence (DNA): TGTGCCAGCAGTGGGATTCTCGTGGGAAACACCATATATTTT. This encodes CASSGILVGNTIYF.

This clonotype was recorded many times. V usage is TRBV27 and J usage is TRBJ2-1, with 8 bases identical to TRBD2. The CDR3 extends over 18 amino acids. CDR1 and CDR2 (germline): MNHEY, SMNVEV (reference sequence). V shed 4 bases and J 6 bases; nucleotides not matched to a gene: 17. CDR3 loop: CASSSRGGPGTSSNEQFF. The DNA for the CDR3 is TGTGCCAGCAGTTCCCGGGGGGGACCCGGGACTAGTAGCAATGAGCAGTTCTTC.

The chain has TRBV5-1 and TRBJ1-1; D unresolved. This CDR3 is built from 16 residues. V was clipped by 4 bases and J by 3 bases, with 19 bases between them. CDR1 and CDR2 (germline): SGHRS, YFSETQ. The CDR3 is CASSRVRRGWDTEAFF. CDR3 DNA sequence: TGCGCCAGCAGCCGCGTCAGGCGTGGTTGGGACACTGAAGCTTTCTTT.

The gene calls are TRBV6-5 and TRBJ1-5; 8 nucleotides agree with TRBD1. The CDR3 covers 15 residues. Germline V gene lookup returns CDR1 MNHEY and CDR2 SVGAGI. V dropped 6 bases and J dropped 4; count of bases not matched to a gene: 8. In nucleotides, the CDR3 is TGTGCCAGCAGAATGGGGACAGGAGGAAATCAGCCCCAGCATTTT. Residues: CASRMGTGGNQPQHF.

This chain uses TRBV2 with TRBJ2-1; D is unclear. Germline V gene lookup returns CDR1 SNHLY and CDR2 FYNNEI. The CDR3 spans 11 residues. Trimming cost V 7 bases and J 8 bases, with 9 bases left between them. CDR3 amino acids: CASTSIDEQFF. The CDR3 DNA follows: TGTGCCAGCACCAGCATCGATGAGCAGTTCTTC.

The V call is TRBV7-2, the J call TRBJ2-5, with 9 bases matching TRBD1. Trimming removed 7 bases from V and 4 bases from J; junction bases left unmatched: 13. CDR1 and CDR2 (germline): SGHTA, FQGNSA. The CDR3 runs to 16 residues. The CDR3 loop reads CASIQTGGVTSETQYF. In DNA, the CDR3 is TGTGCCAGCATCCAGACAGGGGGAGTTACCTCAGAGACCCAGTACTTC. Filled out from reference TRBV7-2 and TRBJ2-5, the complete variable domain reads GAGVSQSPSNKVTEKGKDVELRCDPISGHTALYWYRQSLGQGLEFLIYFQGNSAPDKSGLPSDRFSAERTGGSVSTLTIQRTQQEDSAVYLCASIQTGGVTSETQYFGPGTRLLVL.

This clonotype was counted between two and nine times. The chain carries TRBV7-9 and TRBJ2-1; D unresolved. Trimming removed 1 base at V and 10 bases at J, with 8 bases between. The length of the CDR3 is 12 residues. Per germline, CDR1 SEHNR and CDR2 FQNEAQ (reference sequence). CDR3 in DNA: TGTGCCAGCAGCTTAGAGTCGGTAGAGCAGTTCTTC. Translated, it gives CASSLESVEQFF.

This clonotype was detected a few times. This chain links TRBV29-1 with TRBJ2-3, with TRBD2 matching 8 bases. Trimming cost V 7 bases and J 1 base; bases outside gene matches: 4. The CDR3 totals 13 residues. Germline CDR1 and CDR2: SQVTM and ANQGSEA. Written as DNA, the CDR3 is TGCAGCGCCAGCGGGGGCCGCACAGATACGCAGTATTTT. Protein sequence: CSASGGRTDTQYF.

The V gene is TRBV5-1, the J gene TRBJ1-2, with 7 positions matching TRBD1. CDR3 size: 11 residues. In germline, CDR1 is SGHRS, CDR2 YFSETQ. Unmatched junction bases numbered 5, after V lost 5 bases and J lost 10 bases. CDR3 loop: CASRQTGTYTF. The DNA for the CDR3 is TGCGCCAGCAGGCAGACAGGGACCTACACCTTC.

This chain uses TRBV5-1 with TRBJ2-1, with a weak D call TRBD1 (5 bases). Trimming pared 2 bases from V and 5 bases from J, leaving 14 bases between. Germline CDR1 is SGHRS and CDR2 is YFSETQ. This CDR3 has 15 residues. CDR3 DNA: TGCGCCAGCAGCTTCGACAGCCCAGGGCACAATGAGCAGTTCTTC. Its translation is CASSFDSPGHNEQFF.

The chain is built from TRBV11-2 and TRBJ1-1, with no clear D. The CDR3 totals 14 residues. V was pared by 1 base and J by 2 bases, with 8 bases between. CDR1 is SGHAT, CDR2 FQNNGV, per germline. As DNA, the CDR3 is TGTGCCAGCAGCTTAGGGCCGGGCAACACTGAAGCTTTCTTT. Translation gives CASSLGPGNTEAFF.

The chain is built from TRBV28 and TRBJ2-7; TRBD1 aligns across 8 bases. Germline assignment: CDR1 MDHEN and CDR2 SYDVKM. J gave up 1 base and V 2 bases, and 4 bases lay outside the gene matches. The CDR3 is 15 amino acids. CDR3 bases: TGTGCCAGCAGTTTAGCAGGGGGCTTTTCCTACGAGCAGTACGTC. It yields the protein CASSLAGGFSYEQYV.

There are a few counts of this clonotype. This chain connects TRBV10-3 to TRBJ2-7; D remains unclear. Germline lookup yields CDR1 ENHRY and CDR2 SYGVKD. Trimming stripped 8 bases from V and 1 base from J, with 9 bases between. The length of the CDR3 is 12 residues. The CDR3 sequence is CAIGDGSYEQYV. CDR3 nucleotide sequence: TGTGCCATCGGAGACGGATCCTACGAGCAGTACGTC.

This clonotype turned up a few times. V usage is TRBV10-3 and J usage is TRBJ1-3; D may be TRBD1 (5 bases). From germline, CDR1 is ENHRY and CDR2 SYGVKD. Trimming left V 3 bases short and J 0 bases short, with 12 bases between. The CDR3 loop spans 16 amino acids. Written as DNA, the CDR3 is TGTGCCATCAGTGATCACACGGGGGTCTCTGGAAACACCATATATTTT. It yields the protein CAISDHTGVSGNTIYF.

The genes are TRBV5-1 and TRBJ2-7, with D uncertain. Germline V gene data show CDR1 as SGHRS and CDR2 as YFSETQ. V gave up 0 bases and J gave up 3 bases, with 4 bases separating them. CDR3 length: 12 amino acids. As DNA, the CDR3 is TGCGCCAGCAGCTTGGAGGGCTACGAGCAGTACGTC. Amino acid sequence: CASSLEGYEQYV.

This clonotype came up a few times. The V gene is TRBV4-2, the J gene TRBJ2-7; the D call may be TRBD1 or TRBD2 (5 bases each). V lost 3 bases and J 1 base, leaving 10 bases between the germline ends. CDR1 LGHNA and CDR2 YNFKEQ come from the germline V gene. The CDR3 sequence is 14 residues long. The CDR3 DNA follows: TGTGCCAGCAGCCAGGGACGGGAATCCTACGAGCAGTACTTC. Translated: CASSQGRESYEQYF.

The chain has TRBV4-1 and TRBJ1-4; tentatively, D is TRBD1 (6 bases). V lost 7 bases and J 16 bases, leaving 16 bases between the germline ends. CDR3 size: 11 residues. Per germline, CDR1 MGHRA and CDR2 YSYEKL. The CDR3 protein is CASTGGGLQFF. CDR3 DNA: TGCGCCAGCACCGGGGGGGGGCTACAGTTTTTT.

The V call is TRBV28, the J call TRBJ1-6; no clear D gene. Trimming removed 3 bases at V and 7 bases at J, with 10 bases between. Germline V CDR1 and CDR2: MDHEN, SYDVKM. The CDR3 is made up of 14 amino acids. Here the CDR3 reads CASSLSDGNSPLHF. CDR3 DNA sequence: TGTGCCAGCAGTTTGTCGGACGGGAATTCACCCCTCCACTTT. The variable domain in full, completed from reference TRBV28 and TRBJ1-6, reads DVKVTQSSRYLVKRTGEKVFLECVQDMDHENMFWYRQDPGLGLRLIYFSYDVKMKEKGDIPEGYSVSREKKERFSLILESASTNQTSMYLCASSLSDGNSPLHFGNGTRLTVT.

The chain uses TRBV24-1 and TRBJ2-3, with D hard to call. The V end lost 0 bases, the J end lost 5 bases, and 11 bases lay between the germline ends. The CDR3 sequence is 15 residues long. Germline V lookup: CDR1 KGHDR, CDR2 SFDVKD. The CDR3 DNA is TGTGCCACCAGTGATTTGGCCAGTGGGGAAGATACGCAGTATTTT. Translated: CATSDLASGEDTQYF.

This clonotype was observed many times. The CDR3 reads CASSLIAPSGRANVLTF. The CDR3 bases are TGTGCCAGCAGCTTAATTGCCCCCAGTGGTCGGGCCAACGTCCTGACTTTC. The V call is TRBV7-3, the J call TRBJ2-6; D gene uncertain. This CDR3 is 17 amino acids long. Trimming pared 1 base from V and 5 bases from J, leaving 15 bases between. Germline loops: CDR1 SGHTA, CDR2 FQGTGA.

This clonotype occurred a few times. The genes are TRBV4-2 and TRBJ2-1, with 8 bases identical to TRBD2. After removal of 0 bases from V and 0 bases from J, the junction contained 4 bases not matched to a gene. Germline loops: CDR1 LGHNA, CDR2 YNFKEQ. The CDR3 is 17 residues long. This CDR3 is CASSQDKAGVSYNEQFF. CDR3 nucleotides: TGTGCCAGCAGCCAAGATAAAGCGGGGGTCTCCTACAATGAGCAGTTCTTC.

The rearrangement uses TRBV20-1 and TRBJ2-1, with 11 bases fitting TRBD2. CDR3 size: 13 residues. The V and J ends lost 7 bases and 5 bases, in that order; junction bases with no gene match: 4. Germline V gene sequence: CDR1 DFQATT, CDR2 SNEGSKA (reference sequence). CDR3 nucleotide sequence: TGCAGTGTCTCTAGCGGGGGGAACAATGAGCAGTTCTTC. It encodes CSVSSGGNNEQFF.

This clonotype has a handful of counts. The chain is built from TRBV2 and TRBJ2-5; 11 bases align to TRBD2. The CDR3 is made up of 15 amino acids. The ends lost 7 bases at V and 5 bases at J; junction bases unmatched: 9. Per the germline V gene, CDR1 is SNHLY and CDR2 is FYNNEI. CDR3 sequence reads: CASTGLAGPFETQYF. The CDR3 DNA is TGTGCCAGCACCGGACTAGCGGGCCCCTTTGAGACCCAGTACTTC.

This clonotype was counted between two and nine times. CDR3 region: CASSAGQGTTLTPLHF. The CDR3 DNA sequence: TGTGCCAGCAGCGCTGGGCAGGGGACCACATTGACACCCCTCCACTTT. The gene calls are TRBV5-4 and TRBJ1-6, with a possible D match to TRBD1 (6 bases). Trimming cost V 4 bases and J 11 bases, with 22 bases left between them. This CDR3 spans 16 amino acids. Germline-derived CDR1 and CDR2 are SGHNT and YYREEE (reference sequence).

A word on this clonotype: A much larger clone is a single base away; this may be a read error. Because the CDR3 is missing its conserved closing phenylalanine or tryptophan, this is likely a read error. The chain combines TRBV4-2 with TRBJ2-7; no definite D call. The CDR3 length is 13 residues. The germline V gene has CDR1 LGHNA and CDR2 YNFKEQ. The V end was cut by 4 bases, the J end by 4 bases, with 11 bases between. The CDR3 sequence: CASSPEDVYEQYL. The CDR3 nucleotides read TGTGCCAGCAGCCCCGAAGACGTGTACGAGCAGTACTTA.